What follows is one T cell receptor (beta chain) and its context. Within the sample, other DNA sequences also encode this same CDR3. This sample stems from a study of blood T cell repertoires in COVID-19. V was shortened by 1 base and J by 0 bases, with 5 bases between the two germline ends. Germline V gene sequence: CDR1 SGHTA, CDR2 FQGTGA. The CDR3 loop spans 14 amino acids. Sequencing was performed with immunoSEQ multiplex PCR; in TCRdb, only in-frame clones are kept and a portion is missing. The sample yields approximately 210,000 clones, about 90% seen once. This sequence originates from a man younger than 45 with acute or convalescent COVID-19. The chain couples TRBV7-3 to TRBJ2-3; D remains unclear. The sequencing sample was made of peripheral blood. The CDR3 is CASSLRASTDTQYF. The CDR3 region has the DNA TGTGCCAGCAGCTTAAGAGCTAGCACAGATACGCAGTATTTT.